This T cell receptor (beta chain) is from a study of blood T cells in healthy people across ages. This clonotype was recorded a few times. The V gene's germline CDR1 is SQVTM and CDR2 ANQGSEA. Trimming left V 4 bases short and J 6 bases short, with 15 bases between. CDR3 length equals 13 residues. Combining a sample-barcoded 5' primer with a J-beta primer mix, a second PCR ran for about 7 to 11 cycles. MiXCR, applied by TCRdb to the 5' RACE reads, yields one record per CDR3 protein. The sample lists 700,000 to 900,000 distinct CDR3 sequences, around a quarter occurring once. These same data were also listed under a study on T cells of mothers and their children.

The specimen was blood. The receptor comes from a boy younger than 18 in good health. This chain uses TRBV29-1 with TRBJ1-2; D possibly corresponds to TRBD1 (6 bases). The DNA for the CDR3 is TGCAGCGTTGGGGACACTGGTCTGAATGGCTACACCTTC. Protein product: CSVGDTGLNGYTF.